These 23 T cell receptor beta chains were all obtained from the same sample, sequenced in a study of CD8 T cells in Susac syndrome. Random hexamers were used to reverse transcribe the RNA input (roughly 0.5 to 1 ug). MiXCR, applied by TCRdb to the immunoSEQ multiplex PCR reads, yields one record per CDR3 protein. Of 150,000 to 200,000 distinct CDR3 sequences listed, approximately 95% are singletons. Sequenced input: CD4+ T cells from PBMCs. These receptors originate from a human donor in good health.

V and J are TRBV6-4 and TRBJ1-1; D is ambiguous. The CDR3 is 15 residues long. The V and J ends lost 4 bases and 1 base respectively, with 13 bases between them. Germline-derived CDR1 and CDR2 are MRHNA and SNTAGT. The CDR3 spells CASSGEERENTEAFF. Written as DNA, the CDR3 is TGTGCCAGCAGTGGGGAGGAAAGGGAGAACACTGAAGCTTTCTTT.

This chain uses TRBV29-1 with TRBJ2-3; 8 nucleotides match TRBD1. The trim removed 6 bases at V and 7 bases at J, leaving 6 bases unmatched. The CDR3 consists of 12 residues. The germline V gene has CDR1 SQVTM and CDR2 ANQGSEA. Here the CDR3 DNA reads TGCAGCGTCCGACAGGGGCCACATACGCAGTATTTT. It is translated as CSVRQGPHTQYF.

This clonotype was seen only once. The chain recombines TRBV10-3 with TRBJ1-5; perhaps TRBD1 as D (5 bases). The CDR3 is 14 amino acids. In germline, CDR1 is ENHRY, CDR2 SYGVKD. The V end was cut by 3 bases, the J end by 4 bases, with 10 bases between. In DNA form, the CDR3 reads TGTGCCATCAGTGACGGGACGGGGAATCAGCCCCAGCATTTT. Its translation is CAISDGTGNQPQHF.

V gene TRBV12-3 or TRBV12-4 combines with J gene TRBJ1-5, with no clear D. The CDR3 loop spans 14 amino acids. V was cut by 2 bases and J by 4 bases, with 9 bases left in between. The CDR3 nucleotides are TGTGCCAGCAGTTTAAATCCGGGGAATCAGCCCCAGCATTTT. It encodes CASSLNPGNQPQHF.

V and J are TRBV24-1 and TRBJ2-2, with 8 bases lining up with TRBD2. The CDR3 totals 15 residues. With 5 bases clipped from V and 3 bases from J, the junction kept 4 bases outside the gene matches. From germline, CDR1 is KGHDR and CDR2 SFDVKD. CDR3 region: CATSGGTRDTGELFF. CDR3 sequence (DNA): TGTGCCACCAGTGGAGGGACTAGGGACACCGGGGAGCTGTTTTTT.

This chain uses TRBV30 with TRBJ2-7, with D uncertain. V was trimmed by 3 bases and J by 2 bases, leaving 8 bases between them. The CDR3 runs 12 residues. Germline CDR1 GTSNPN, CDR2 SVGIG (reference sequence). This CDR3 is CAWSETPYEQYF. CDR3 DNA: TGTGCCTGGAGCGAAACCCCCTACGAGCAGTACTTC.

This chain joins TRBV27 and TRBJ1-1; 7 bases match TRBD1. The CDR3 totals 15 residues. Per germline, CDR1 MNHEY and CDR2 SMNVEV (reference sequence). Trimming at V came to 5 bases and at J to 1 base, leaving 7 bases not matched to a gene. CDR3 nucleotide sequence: TGTGCCAGCAGTGCCCGACAGGGTTCGAACACTGAAGCTTTCTTT. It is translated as CASSARQGSNTEAFF.

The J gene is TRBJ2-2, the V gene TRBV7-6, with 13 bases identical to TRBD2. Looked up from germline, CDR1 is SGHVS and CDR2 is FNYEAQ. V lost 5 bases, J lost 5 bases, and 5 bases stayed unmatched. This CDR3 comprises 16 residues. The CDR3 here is CASSLGLAGDTGELFF. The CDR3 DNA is TGTGCCAGCAGCCTCGGACTAGCGGGGGATACCGGGGAGCTGTTTTTT.

This CDR3 is CASSRRGARGGQNTEAFF. For the CDR3, the DNA is TGTGCCAGCAGTCGCCGGGGGGCTCGGGGGGGCCAGAACACTGAAGCTTTCTTT. The rearrangement links TRBV27 to TRBJ1-1; a possible D gene is TRBD1 (6 bases). The ends were cut back, 5 bases at V and 1 base at J, with 23 bases in the middle. The CDR3 covers 18 residues. Germline CDR1 reads MNHEY; CDR2 reads SMNVEV (reference sequence).

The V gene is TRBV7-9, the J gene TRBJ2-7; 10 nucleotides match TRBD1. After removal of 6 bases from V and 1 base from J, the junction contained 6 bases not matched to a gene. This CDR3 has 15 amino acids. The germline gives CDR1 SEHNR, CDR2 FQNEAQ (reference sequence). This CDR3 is CASSQDRGFSYEQYV. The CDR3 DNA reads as TGTGCCAGCAGTCAGGACAGGGGGTTTTCCTACGAGCAGTACGTC.

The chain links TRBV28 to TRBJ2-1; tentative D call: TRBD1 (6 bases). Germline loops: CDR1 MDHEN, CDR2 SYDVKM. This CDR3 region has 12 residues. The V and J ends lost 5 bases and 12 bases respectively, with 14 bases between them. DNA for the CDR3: TGTGCCAGCAGTCCCGGGACACCTAGGCAGTTCTTC. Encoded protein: CASSPGTPRQFF.

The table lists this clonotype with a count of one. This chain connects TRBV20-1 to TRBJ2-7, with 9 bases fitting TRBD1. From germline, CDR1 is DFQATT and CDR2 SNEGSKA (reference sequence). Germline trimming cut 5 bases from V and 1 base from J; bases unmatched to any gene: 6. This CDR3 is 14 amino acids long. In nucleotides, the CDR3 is TGCAGTGCTGACAGGACAGGGGATTCCTACGAGCAGTACGTC. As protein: CSADRTGDSYEQYV.

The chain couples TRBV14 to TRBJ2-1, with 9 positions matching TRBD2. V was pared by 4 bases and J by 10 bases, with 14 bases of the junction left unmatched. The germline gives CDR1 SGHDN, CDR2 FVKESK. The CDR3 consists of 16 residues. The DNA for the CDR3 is TGTGCCAGCAGCCCCCTGGGGCTAGCGGGGATGGGGGAGCAGTTCTTC. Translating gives CASSPLGLAGMGEQFF.

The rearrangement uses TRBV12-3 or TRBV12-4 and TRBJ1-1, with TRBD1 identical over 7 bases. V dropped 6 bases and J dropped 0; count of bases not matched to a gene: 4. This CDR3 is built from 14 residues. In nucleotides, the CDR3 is TGTGCCAGCAGCTCCAGGGGGATGAACACTGAAGCTTTCTTT. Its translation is CASSSRGMNTEAFF.

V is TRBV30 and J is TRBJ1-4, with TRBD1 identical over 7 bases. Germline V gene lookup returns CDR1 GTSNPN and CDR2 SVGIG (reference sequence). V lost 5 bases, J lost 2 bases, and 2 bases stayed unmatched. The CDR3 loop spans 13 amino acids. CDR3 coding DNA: TGTGCCTGGGGACAGGCGACTAATGAAAAACTGTTTTTT. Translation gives CAWGQATNEKLFF.

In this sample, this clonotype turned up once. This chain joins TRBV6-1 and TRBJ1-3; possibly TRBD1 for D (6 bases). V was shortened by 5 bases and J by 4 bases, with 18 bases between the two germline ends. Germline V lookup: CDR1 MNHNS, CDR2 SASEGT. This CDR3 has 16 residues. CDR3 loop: CASSRDIPGSGNTIYF. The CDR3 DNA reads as TGTGCCAGCAGTCGGGACATTCCTGGATCCGGAAACACCATATATTTT.

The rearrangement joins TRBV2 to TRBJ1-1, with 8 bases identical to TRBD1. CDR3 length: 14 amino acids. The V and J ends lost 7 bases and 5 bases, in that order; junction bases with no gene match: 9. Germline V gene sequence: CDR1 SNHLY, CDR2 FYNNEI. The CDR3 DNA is TGTGCCAGCACGCGACAGGGGCAAAATACTGAAGCTTTCTTT. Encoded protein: CASTRQGQNTEAFF.

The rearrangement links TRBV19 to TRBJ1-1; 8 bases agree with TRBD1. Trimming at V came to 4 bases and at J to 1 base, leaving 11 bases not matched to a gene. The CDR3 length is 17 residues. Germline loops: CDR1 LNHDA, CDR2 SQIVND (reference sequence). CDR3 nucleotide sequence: TGTGCCAGTAGTAAGAGATCAACCGGGACAGGGAACACTGAAGCTTTCTTT. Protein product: CASSKRSTGTGNTEAFF.

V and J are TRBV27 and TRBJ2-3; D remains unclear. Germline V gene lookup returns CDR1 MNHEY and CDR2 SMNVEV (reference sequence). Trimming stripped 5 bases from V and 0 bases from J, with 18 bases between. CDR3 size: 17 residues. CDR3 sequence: CASSDPAISSSTDTQYF. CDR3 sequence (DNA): TGTGCCAGCAGTGATCCAGCCATATCCTCTAGCACAGATACGCAGTATTTT.

The CDR3 DNA reads TGTGCCAGCAATGAAAAAACCCACACAGATACGCAGTATTTT. Protein: CASNEKTHTDTQYF. J is TRBJ2-3 and V is TRBV18; D unresolved. The ends were cut back, 8 bases at V and 2 bases at J, with 14 bases in the middle. Germline assignment: CDR1 KGHSH and CDR2 LQKENI. This CDR3 contains 14 residues.

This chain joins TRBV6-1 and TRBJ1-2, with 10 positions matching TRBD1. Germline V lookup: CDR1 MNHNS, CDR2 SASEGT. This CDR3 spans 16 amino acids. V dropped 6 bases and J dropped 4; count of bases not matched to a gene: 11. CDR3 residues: CASSPSLGQGSYGYTF. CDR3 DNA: TGTGCCAGCAGCCCCTCCTTGGGACAGGGGAGCTATGGCTACACCTTC.

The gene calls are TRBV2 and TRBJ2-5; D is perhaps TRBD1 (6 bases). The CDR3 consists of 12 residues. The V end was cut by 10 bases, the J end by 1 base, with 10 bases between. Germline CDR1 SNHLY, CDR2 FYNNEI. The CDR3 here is CATGQLQETQYF. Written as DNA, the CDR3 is TGTGCCACCGGACAGCTCCAAGAGACCCAGTACTTC.

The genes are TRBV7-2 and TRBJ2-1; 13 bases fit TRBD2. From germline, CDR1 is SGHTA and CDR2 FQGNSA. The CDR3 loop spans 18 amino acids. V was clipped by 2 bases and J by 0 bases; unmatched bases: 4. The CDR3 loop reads CASSLTLAGGSSYNEQFF. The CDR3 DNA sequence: TGTGCCAGCAGCTTAACACTAGCGGGGGGGAGCTCCTACAATGAGCAGTTCTTC.